This entry lists 25 T cell receptor beta chains sequenced from one sample in a study of cytomegalovirus exposure and HLA in healthy donors. PCR primers comprised 60 Vbeta and 13 Jbeta primers. Sequenced by immunoSEQ multiplex PCR; TCRdb stores in-frame clones only, minus some. The sample has approximately 38,000 clones. Material: PBMCs. These receptors came from a man aged 35-49 years in good health and CMV-seropositive.

CDR3 bases: TGTGCCAGCAGCTTGGGACTGAACTACGAGCAGTACTTC. Its translation: CASSLGLNYEQYF. The chain uses TRBV11-2 and TRBJ2-7, with D possibly being TRBD2 (6 bases). V was trimmed by 3 bases and J by 3 bases, leaving 9 bases between them. This CDR3 comprises 13 residues. Germline CDR1 and CDR2: SGHAT and FQNNGV. The full variable domain, rest sourced from reference TRBV11-2 and TRBJ2-7, is EAGVAQSPRYKIIEKRQSVAFWCNPISGHATLYWYQQILGQGPKLLIQFQNNGVVDDSQLPKDRFSAERLKGVDSTLKIQPAKLEDSAVYLCASSLGLNYEQYFGPGTRLTVT.

The chain combines TRBV18 with TRBJ2-6, with a possible D match to TRBD2 (5 bases). The CDR3 loop spans 18 amino acids. The germline V gene encodes CDR1 KGHSH and CDR2 LQKENI. V was pared by 0 bases and J by 0 bases, with 12 bases between. The CDR3 DNA sequence: TGTGCCAGCTCACCACCCCCGGGGATGAACTCTGGGGCCAACGTCCTGACTTTC. Translated, it gives CASSPPPGMNSGANVLTF.

The chain uses TRBV4-1 and TRBJ2-3, with 10 bases aligning to TRBD2. Germline lookup yields CDR1 MGHRA and CDR2 YSYEKL. The V gene end was trimmed by 0 bases and the J gene end by 9 bases; junction bases not matched to a gene: 6. The CDR3 has 15 residues. DNA of the CDR3: TGCGCCAGCAGCCAAGAGTGGACTAGCGGCGGAACGCAGTATTTT. Protein product: CASSQEWTSGGTQYF.

This sequence joins TRBV7-3 and TRBJ2-2; D is perhaps TRBD2 (6 bases). CDR1 SGHTA and CDR2 FQGTGA come from the germline V gene. V lost 1 base and J 0 bases, leaving 9 bases between the germline ends. The CDR3 length is 16 residues. In nucleotides, the CDR3 is TGTGCCAGCAGCTTAATGGCGGGGACGAACACCGGGGAGCTGTTTTTT. Translating gives CASSLMAGTNTGELFF.

The rearrangement links TRBV6-5 to TRBJ1-2, with 9 nucleotides matching TRBD1. Germline lookup yields CDR1 MNHEY and CDR2 SVGAGI. The CDR3 is made up of 14 amino acids. V gave up 4 bases and J gave up 3 bases; unmatched junction bases: 3. CDR3 coding DNA: TGTGCCAGCAGTTCTCGGACAGGGGACTATGGCTACACCTTC. It specifies CASSSRTGDYGYTF.

The chain carries TRBV4-2 and TRBJ2-3; 13 nucleotides match TRBD2. After removal of 0 bases from V and 8 bases from J, the junction contained 5 bases not matched to a gene. The CDR3 runs to 16 residues. Germline V lookup: CDR1 LGHNA, CDR2 YNFKEQ. The chain's CDR3 is CASSQDGTSGKVTQYF. The CDR3 DNA reads as TGTGCCAGCAGCCAAGATGGGACTAGCGGGAAAGTTACGCAGTATTTT.

The gene calls are TRBV19 and TRBJ1-2, with 8 nucleotides matching TRBD1. This CDR3 comprises 15 residues. The ends lost 1 base at V and 5 bases at J; junction bases unmatched: 6. From germline, CDR1 is LNHDA and CDR2 SQIVND (reference sequence). In nucleotides, the CDR3 is TGTGCCAGTAGTATAGCTGGGACAGGTGGATATGGCTACACCTTC. Residues: CASSIAGTGGYGYTF.

V usage is TRBV11-2 and J usage is TRBJ2-7; perhaps TRBD2 as D (6 bases). The CDR3 covers 16 residues. With 4 bases removed from V and 5 bases from J, the gap between germline ends came to 21 bases. The germline V gene has CDR1 SGHAT and CDR2 FQNNGV. The CDR3 is CASSSPGSFWGHEQYF. CDR3 nucleotides: TGTGCCAGCAGCTCCCCCGGGAGTTTCTGGGGTCACGAGCAGTACTTC.

The chain links TRBV11-2 to TRBJ2-7, with D possibly TRBD1 on 7 matching bases. The length of the CDR3 is 14 residues. In germline, CDR1 is SGHAT, CDR2 FQNNGV. The ends were cut back, 1 base at V and 6 bases at J, with 13 bases in the middle. CDR3: CASSLGRGVGEQYF. The CDR3 DNA sequence: TGTGCCAGCAGCTTAGGCAGGGGGGTAGGCGAGCAGTACTTC.

The chain joins TRBV15 to TRBJ2-1; 7 nucleotides align to TRBD2. The CDR3 loop spans 15 amino acids. V dropped 2 bases and J dropped 5; count of bases not matched to a gene: 6. Germline V gene data show CDR1 as LNHNV and CDR2 as YYDKDF (reference sequence). CDR3 DNA: TGTGCCACCAGCAGACCTGGGAGGGATCACAATGAGCAGTTCTTC. It is translated as CATSRPGRDHNEQFF.

The V gene is TRBV15, the J gene TRBJ1-4; TRBD1 matches at 9 bases. V was pared by 5 bases and J by 7 bases, with 11 bases of the junction left unmatched. The CDR3 consists of 16 residues. Germline CDR1 and CDR2: LNHNV and YYDKDF (reference sequence). The CDR3 reads CATSGGQGTYREKLFF. The CDR3, as DNA: TGTGCCACCAGCGGAGGACAGGGGACATATCGTGAAAAACTGTTTTTT.

This chain uses TRBV7-3 with TRBJ2-2; 10 positions match TRBD2. This CDR3 region has 15 residues. V gave up 7 bases and J gave up 4 bases; unmatched junction bases: 6. In germline, CDR1 is SGHTA, CDR2 FQGTGA. The CDR3 DNA reads as TGTGCCAGCACCAGCGGGAGGGCCGGCACCGGGGAGCTGTTTTTT. Translating it yields CASTSGRAGTGELFF. The full variable domain, in which reference TRBV7-3 and TRBJ2-2 provide the parts outside the CDR3, is GAGVSQTPSNKVTEKGKYVELRCDPISGHTALYWYRQSLGQGPEFLIYFQGTGAADDSGLPNDRFFAVRPEGSVSTLKIQRTERGDSAVYLCASTSGRAGTGELFFGEGSRLTVL.

This chain joins TRBV10-3 and TRBJ1-5; D call uncertain. Looked up from germline, CDR1 is ENHRY and CDR2 is SYGVKD. CDR3 length: 16 amino acids. V was trimmed by 2 bases and J by 4 bases, leaving 15 bases between them. In DNA form, the CDR3 reads TGTGCCATCAGTGAGCTCGGGGTTCGGGGAAATCAGCCCCAGCATTTT. Its translation is CAISELGVRGNQPQHF.

J is TRBJ1-2 and V is TRBV11-2; D unresolved. The CDR3 spans 12 residues. V lost 4 bases to trimming and J lost 8 bases, with 11 bases between them. The V gene's germline CDR1 is SGHAT and CDR2 FQNNGV. As DNA, the CDR3 is TGTGCCAGCAGCTGGACCTCGGGGGGCTACACCTTC. Translated: CASSWTSGGYTF.

A word on this clone: An end of the junction does not agree with germline; a read error may underlie this. The chain joins TRBV7-7 to TRBJ2-3; no clear D gene. Germline V gene data show CDR1 as SSHAT and CDR2 as FNYEAQ (reference sequence). The CDR3 consists of 13 residues. The CDR3: CASSLDLADTQYF. The CDR3 nucleotides read TGTGCTAGCAGCTTAGATCTTGCGGATACGCAGTATTTT. The full variable domain, in which reference TRBV7-7 and TRBJ2-3 provide the parts outside the CDR3, is GAGVSQSPRYKVTKRGQDVTLRCDPISSHATLYWYQQALGQGPEFLTYFNYEAQPDKSGLPSDRFSAERPEGSISTLTIQRTEQRDSAMYRCASSLDLADTQYFGPGTRLTVL.

The chain has TRBV6-6 and TRBJ2-7; TRBD2 matches 13 bases. The J segment lost 9 bases and the V segment lost 7 bases, leaving 9 bases of the junction unmatched. There are 14 residues in the CDR3. The V gene's germline CDR1 is MNHNY and CDR2 SVGAGI (reference sequence). The CDR3 loop reads CASKTLAGGDGQYF. CDR3 DNA: TGTGCCAGCAAGACACTAGCGGGAGGGGACGGGCAGTACTTC.

The chain links TRBV11-2 to TRBJ2-1; TRBD1 matches at 7 bases. V lost 2 bases, J lost 9 bases, and 13 bases stayed unmatched. The CDR3 has 16 amino acids. The germline V gene encodes CDR1 SGHAT and CDR2 FQNNGV. The CDR3 nucleotides are TGTGCCAGCAGCTTAATTAGGGGGCTGGGATCAGGTGAGCAGTTCTTC. This codes for CASSLIRGLGSGEQFF.

The rearrangement uses TRBV5-4 and TRBJ2-6; 9 bases map to TRBD2. Germline values: CDR1 SGHNT, CDR2 YYREEE (reference sequence). The trim removed 4 bases at V and 1 base at J, leaving 9 bases unmatched. The CDR3 is 18 amino acids. The CDR3 reads CASSGGAGGPSGANVLTF. Written as DNA, the CDR3 is TGTGCCAGCAGCGGGGGGGCGGGAGGGCCGTCTGGGGCCAACGTCCTGACTTTC.

The chain links TRBV7-2 to TRBJ2-7, with 8 bases identical to TRBD2. The CDR3 runs to 16 residues. The trim removed 5 bases at V and 0 bases at J, leaving 9 bases unmatched. Germline loops: CDR1 SGHTA, CDR2 FQGNSA. The CDR3 DNA follows: TGTGCCAGCAGCCCTGGGGGGACTAGAAGCTCCTACGAGCAGTACTTC. This codes for CASSPGGTRSSYEQYF.

The V and J genes are TRBV11-1 and TRBJ1-1; D perhaps matches TRBD1 (6 bases). The CDR3 is made up of 14 amino acids. CDR1 SGHAT and CDR2 FQDESV come from the germline V gene (reference sequence). V lost 5 bases and J 4 bases, leaving 14 bases between the germline ends. The CDR3 is CASSLAQGSTEAFF. As DNA, the CDR3 is TGTGCCAGCAGCCTCGCACAGGGATCCACTGAAGCTTTCTTT.

The V and J genes are TRBV11-1 and TRBJ1-2; D may be TRBD1 (5 bases). The CDR3 consists of 12 residues. Germline CDR1 reads SGHAT; CDR2 reads FQDESV (reference sequence). The CDR3 spells CGEEEGSYGYTF. In nucleotides, the CDR3 is TGTGGGGAGGAGGAGGGGTCCTATGGCTACACCTTC.

This rearrangement joins TRBV7-9 to TRBJ2-1; 10 nucleotides align to TRBD1. Losses at the gene ends were 4 bases for V and 9 bases for J; bases not matched to a gene: 3. The CDR3 length is 13 residues. Looked up from germline, CDR1 is SEHNR and CDR2 is FQNEAQ (reference sequence). The CDR3 reads CASSSTGGGEQFF. The DNA for the CDR3 is TGTGCCAGCAGCTCGACAGGGGGCGGTGAGCAGTTCTTC.

The chain uses TRBV9 and TRBJ2-1, with D uncertain. The CDR3 contains 13 residues. The V gene's germline CDR1 is SGDLS and CDR2 YYNGEE. The V gene lost 3 bases and the J gene lost 7 bases, with 11 bases spanning the gap. In DNA, the CDR3 is TGTGCCAGCAGCGCTATCGACGGGAATGAGCAGTTCTTC. As protein: CASSAIDGNEQFF.

As concerns this clone: One end of the junction is discordant with germline, which a read error may explain. V and J are TRBV7-7 and TRBJ1-4, with D possibly being TRBD1 (6 bases). Germline CDR1 SSHAT, CDR2 FNYEAQ (reference sequence). The CDR3 runs to 14 residues. The CDR3 DNA reads as TGTGCTAGCAGCCCAGGGGCACCCGGAGAAAAACTGTTTTTT. This encodes CASSPGAPGEKLFF.

The chain links TRBV5-1 to TRBJ1-1; the D is unclear. Trimming took 0 bases from V and 4 from J, leaving 10 bases between them. The germline gives CDR1 SGHRS, CDR2 YFSETQ. The CDR3 loop spans 14 amino acids. The chain's CDR3 is CASSLDGESTEAFF. The CDR3 DNA sequence: TGCGCCAGCAGCTTGGATGGGGAGTCCACTGAAGCTTTCTTT.